Sequencing of this T cell receptor (beta chain) was carried out in a study of OX40 agonist ivuxolimab in advanced cancers. Findings and limits, study-wide: Antigen targets of the expanded peripheral T cells went undetermined. CD8+ T cells showed, on average, more clonal expansion than CD4+ cells.

If patients had autoimmune disease history or systemic immunosuppression, they were excluded. About this clone: Its antigen is currently unknown.

Clones were sequenced by immunoSEQ multiplex PCR, and TCRdb holds only the in-frame ones, with some missing. Of about 62,000 clones listed, roughly 90% were seen once; the top ten hold approximately 0.64%. The J segment lost 0 bases and the V segment lost 2 bases, leaving 18 bases of the junction unmatched. This CDR3 comprises 21 residues. The germline V gene has CDR1 GTSNPN and CDR2 SVGIG (reference sequence). The genes are TRBV30 and TRBJ1-5; 11 nucleotides agree with TRBD1. The clonotype originates from an adult with an advanced solid tumor such as melanoma, head and neck, liver or kidney cancer. The sequencing used CD4+ or CD8+ T cells sorted from blood, collected in a trial of the OX40 agonist ivuxolimab. CDR3: CAWSQGQGVTGVRYSNQPQHF. The CDR3 DNA follows: TGTGCCTGGAGTCAGGGACAGGGGGTCACCGGTGTTAGGTATAGCAATCAGCCCCAGCATTTT.